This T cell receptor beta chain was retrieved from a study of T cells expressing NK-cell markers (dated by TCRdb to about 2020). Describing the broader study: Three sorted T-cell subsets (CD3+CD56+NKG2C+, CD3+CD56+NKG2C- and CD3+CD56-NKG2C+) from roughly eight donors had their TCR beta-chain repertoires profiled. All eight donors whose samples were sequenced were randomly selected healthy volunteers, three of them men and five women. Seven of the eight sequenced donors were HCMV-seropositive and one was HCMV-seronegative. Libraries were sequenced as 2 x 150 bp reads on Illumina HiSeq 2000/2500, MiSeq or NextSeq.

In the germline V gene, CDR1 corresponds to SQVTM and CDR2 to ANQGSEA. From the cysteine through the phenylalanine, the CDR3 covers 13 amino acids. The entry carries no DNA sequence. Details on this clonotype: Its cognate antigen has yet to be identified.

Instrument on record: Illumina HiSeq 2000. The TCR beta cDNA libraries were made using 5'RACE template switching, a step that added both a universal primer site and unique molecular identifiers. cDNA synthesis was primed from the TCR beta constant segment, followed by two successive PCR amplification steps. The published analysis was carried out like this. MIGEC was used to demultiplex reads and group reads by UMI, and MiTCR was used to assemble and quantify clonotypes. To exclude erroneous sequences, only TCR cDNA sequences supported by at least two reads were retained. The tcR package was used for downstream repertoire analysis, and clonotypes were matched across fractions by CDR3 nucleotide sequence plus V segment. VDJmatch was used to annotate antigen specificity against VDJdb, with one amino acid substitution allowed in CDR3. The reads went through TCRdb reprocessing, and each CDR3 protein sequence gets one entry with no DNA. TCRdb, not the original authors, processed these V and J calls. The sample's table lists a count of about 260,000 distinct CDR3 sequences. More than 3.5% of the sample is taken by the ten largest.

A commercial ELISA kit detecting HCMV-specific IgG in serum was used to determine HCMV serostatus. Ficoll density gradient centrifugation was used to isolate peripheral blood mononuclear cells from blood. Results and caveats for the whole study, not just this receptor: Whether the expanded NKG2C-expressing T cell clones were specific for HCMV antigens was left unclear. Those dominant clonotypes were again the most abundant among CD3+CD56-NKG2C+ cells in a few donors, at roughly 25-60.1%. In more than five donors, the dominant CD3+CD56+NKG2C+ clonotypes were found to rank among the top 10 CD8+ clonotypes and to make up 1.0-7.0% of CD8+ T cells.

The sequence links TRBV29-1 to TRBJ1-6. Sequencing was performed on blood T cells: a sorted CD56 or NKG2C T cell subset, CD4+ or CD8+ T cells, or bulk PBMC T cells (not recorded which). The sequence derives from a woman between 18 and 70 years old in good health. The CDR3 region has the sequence CGVRSSYNSPLHF.